The clone carrying this T cell receptor beta chain has only a few counts. Other nucleotide sequences from this sample produce the same CDR3. The sample belongs to a study of blood T cell repertoires in COVID-19. At the level of the study: Two negative PCRs, clearance, or symptom resolution characterized the recovered Cohort 3 donors. PBMCs, B-cell-depleted T cells, or T cells provided the cDNA or gDNA that made up the material.

Study members were between about 18 and 100 years old and lived in approximately 25 US regions. Membership in each cohort depended on participant-reported clinical history. TCRdb keeps only in-frame clones here, not all; method: immunoSEQ multiplex PCR. The sample consists of roughly 200,000 clones, about nine tenths of them appearing once. V lost 1 base, J lost 4 bases, and 5 bases stayed unmatched. Germline CDR1 and CDR2: SGHTA and FQGNSA. The CDR3 runs 15 residues. The genes are TRBV7-2 and TRBJ2-7, with 9 bases that match TRBD2. The sequence derives from a man aged 25-45 years in a cohort exposed to, infected with or recovered from COVID-19 (not recorded which). Sequencing used PBMCs or T cells enriched from blood (not recorded which). For the CDR3, the DNA is TGTGCCAGCAGCTTAGGGTCTAGCGGGACATACGAGCAGTACTTC. Translating it yields CASSLGSSGTYEQYF. The full variable domain, rest sourced from reference TRBV7-2 and TRBJ2-7, is GAGVSQSPSNKVTEKGKDVELRCDPISGHTALYWYRQSLGQGLEFLIYFQGNSAPDKSGLPSDRFSAERTGGSVSTLTIQRTQQEDSAVYLCASSLGSSGTYEQYFGPGTRLTVT.